The T cell receptor beta chain under discussion was sequenced for a study of beta chain features in type 1 diabetes. Study-wide context: Patient and healthy donor groups were alike in age, gender and cell yields.

The isolated RNA, all of it, was reverse transcribed, so expressed TCRB transcripts were what got sequenced. The repertoire was sequenced with immunoSEQ multiplex PCR; TCRdb's copy has only in-frame clones and lacks some. This table has hundreds of thousands of clones, 7.5% to 9% appearing once. Overall study findings and caveats: Type 1 diabetes patients showed a moderate but significant shortening of TCRB CDR3s in all four CD4+ subsets. Type 1 diabetes patients had fewer VDJ junction insertions and more deletions.

The CDR3 spans 17 residues. V was pared by 5 bases and J by 4 bases, with 7 bases of the junction left unmatched. The germline V gene encodes CDR1 PRHDT and CDR2 FYEKMQ (reference sequence). With regard to this clone: Antigen specificity is unknown.

Sequencing input: central memory CD4+ T cells from blood. The receptor was isolated from a woman between 18 and 29 years old in good health. The genes are TRBV13 and TRBJ2-3; 15 bases are a match to TRBD2. CDR3 sequence (DNA): TGTGCCAGCAGCCCCGGGACTAGCGGGAGGAGGGCAGATACGCAGTATTTT. Its protein is CASSPGTSGRRADTQYF.